Listed here is a single T cell receptor (beta chain). This CDR3 is 15 amino acids long. Trimming removed 0 bases at V and 4 bases at J, with 10 bases between. CDR1 MNHEY and CDR2 SVGAGI come from the germline V gene. The data were obtained in a study of T cell responses to AZD1222 COVID-19 vaccine. Profiled with immunoSEQ multiplex PCR; TCRdb holds only in-frame clones, not every one. Among around 120,000 clones listed, under 95% were seen once. The specimen comprised peripheral blood, sampled on day 0 of AZD1222 vaccination. The rearrangement links TRBV6-5 to TRBJ1-3; a weak D match, TRBD1 (5 bases). The sequence was obtained from an adult in good health. CDR3 region: CASSYSGGGGNTIYF. CDR3 nucleotide sequence: TGTGCCAGCAGTTACTCCGGTGGGGGAGGAAACACCATATATTTT.